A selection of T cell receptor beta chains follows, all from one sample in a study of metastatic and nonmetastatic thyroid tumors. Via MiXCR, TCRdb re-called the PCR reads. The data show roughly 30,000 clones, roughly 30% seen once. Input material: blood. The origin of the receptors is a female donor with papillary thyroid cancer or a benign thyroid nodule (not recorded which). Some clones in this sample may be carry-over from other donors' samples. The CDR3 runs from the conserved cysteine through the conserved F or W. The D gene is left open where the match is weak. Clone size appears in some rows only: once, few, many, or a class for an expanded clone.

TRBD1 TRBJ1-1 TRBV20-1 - TGCAGAGGCCGACAAGGGGGCGCGGACACTGAAGCTTTCTTT CRGRQGGADTEAFF
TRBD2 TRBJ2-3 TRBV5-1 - TGCGCCAGCAGCTTGGAGGTAGCGGGGACTTGGGGTGATACGCAGTATTTT CASSLEVAGTWGDTQYF
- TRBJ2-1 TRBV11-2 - TGTGCCAGCAGCCCCCGGGACTTAAGCCACAATGAGCAGTTCTTC CASSPRDLSHNEQFF
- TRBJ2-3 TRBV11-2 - TGTGCCAGCAGACTATTAAGAGATACGCAGTATTTT CASRLLRDTQYF
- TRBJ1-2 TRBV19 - TGTGCCAGTAGTATATCTGCGGGCTACACCTTC CASSISAGYTF
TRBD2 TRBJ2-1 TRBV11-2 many TGTGCCAGCAGCTTAAGAAACACTAGCGTGCGGGAGCAGTTCTTC CASSLRNTSVREQFF
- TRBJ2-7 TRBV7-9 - TGTGCCAGCAGCAGGGGGACGACCTACGAGCAGTACTTC CASSRGTTYEQYF
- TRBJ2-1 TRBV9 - TGTGCCAGCAGCGTAGTGGGGGACTGGGATGAGCAGTTCTTC CASSVVGDWDEQFF
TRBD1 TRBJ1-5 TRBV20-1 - TGCAGTGCTAGAGATGAGGGACAGGGGGCCAGAGGAACTTATAGCAATCAGCCCCAGCATTTT CSARDEGQGARGTYSNQPQHF
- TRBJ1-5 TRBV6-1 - TGTGCCAGCACGGTATCCAATCAGCCCCAGCATTTT CASTVSNQPQHF
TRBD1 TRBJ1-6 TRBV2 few TGTGCCAGCGGTCGGACAGGGCCTAGGTCACCCCTCCACTTT CASGRTGPRSPLHF
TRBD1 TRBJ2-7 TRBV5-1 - TGCGCCAGCAGTTCGACAGGGGCCGTTTACGAGCAGTACTTC CASSSTGAVYEQYF
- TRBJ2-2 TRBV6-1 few TGTGCCAGCAAGGAGGGGAGCGACACCGGGGAGCTGTTTTTT CASKEGSDTGELFF
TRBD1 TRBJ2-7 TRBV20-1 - TGCAGTGCTAGAGCGGGACAGGGGGCCTACGAGCAGTACTTC CSARAGQGAYEQYF
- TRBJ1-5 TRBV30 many TGTGCCTGGAGTGGACCCTCTGGGGGGGGAGATCAGCCCCAGCATTTT CAWSGPSGGGDQPQHF
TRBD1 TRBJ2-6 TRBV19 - TGTGCCAGTAGTATGGGGAGATCCGGGACAGGGATCTCTGGGGCCAACGTCCTGACTTTC CASSMGRSGTGISGANVLTF
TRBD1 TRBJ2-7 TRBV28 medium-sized TGTGCCAGCAGTATCGACAGGGGACTCTACGAGCAGTACTTC CASSIDRGLYEQYF
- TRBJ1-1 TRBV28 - TGTGCCAGCAGTCCACCCCCCCGAGCCTATGCCACTGAAGCTTTCTTT CASSPPPRAYATEAFF
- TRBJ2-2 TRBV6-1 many TGTGCCAGCAGGGCCGGGACACACACCGGGGAGCTGTTTTTT CASRAGTHTGELFF
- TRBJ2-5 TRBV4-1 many TGCGCCAGCAGCCAACAGCCGTACCAAGAGACCCAGTACTTC CASSQQPYQETQYF
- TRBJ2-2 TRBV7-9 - TGTGCCAGCAGCTTAGGTGGAAACACCGGGGAGCTGTTTTTT CASSLGGNTGELFF
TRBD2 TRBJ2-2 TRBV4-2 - TGTGCCAGCAGCCAAAGACGACTAGCGGGAAAGAACACCGGGGAGCTGTTTTTT CASSQRRLAGKNTGELFF
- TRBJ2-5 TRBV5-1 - TGCGCCAGCAGTAGAGGTCAAGAGACCCAGTACTTC CASSRGQETQYF
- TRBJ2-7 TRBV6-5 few TGTGCCAGCAGTTACGACGGTCCTAGCTCCTACGAGCAGTACTTC CASSYDGPSSYEQYF
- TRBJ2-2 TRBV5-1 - TGCGCCAGCAGCTTGGACAGGGCGGGGACCGGGGAGCTGTTTTTT CASSLDRAGTGELFF
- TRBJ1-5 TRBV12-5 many TGTGCTAGTGGATCGAGCAATCAGCCCCAGCATTTT CASGSSNQPQHF
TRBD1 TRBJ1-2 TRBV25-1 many TGTGCCAGCAGTCCGCCGGATGGTCGGACAGGGGACTATGGCTACACCTTC CASSPPDGRTGDYGYTF
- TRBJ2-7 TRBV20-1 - TGCAGTGCTAGAGATTCCGGACAGATCTACGAGCAGTACTTC CSARDSGQIYEQYF
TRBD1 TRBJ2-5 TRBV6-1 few TGTGCCAGCCGTCAGGGGGCGGGCCCCCAAGAGACCCAGTACTTC CASRQGAGPQETQYF